Sequencing of this T cell receptor beta chain was carried out in a study of blood T cell repertoires in COVID-19. With 5 bases removed from V and 3 bases from J, the gap between germline ends came to 14 bases. The CDR3 has 15 amino acids. Germline-derived CDR1 and CDR2 are SGHVS and FQNEAQ. Assay: immunoSEQ multiplex PCR; the TCRdb copy retains only in-frame clones and omits some. The sample has approximately 120,000 clones, about 93% seen once. The TCR comes from a man aged 45-65 years with COVID-19, enrolled during active disease. This chain links TRBV7-8 with TRBJ2-1; possibly TRBD1 for D (5 bases). Input material: peripheral blood. CDR3 sequence: CASSPGKGNYNEQFF. The CDR3 DNA sequence: TGTGCCAGCAGCCCAGGGAAGGGTAACTACAATGAGCAGTTCTTC.